The 18 T cell receptor beta chains reported below all come from one sample, sequenced in a study of Ad26.COV2.S vaccination and SARS-CoV-2 variants. Using immunoSEQ multiplex PCR, the repertoire was profiled, and TCRdb retains in-frame clones only, with some absent. This table holds about 400,000 clones, roughly 80% found once. Treatment defined: around 19 received Ad26.COV2.S at low or high dose, single or two shots; roughly five received placebo; per-sample allocation not given. Sampling happened 63 days after the first vaccine or placebo injection. The material was peripheral blood, obtained in a trial of Ad26.COV2.S vaccine versus placebo. These receptors were taken from a person between 18 and 65 years old who received the Ad26.COV2.S COVID-19 vaccine or a placebo.

The V and J genes are TRBV6-6 and TRBJ1-2, with D possibly being TRBD1 (5 bases). The germline V and J ends were trimmed by 6 bases and 4 bases, with 12 bases remaining between them. The CDR3 consists of 13 residues. Germline assignment: CDR1 MNHNY and CDR2 SVGAGI (reference sequence). The CDR3 protein is CASSHNGGYGYTF. The CDR3 DNA is TGTGCCAGCAGCCACAATGGGGGCTATGGCTACACCTTC.

The chain links TRBV5-1 to TRBJ2-5; D is perhaps TRBD1 (5 bases). CDR1 SGHRS and CDR2 YFSETQ come from the germline V gene. The CDR3 has 14 amino acids. Trimming took off 0 bases at V and 4 bases at J, with 10 bases between the two ends. The CDR3, as DNA: TGCGCCAGCAGCTTGGAAAGGGGAAGAGAGACCCAGTACTTC. Translation gives CASSLERGRETQYF.

The chain carries TRBV5-6 and TRBJ2-7; 7 nucleotides agree with TRBD1. The CDR3 has 16 residues. After removal of 7 bases from V and 2 bases from J, the junction contained 15 bases not matched to a gene. CDR1 is SGHDT and CDR2 is YYEEEE in the germline V gene. CDR3 nucleotide sequence: TGTGCCAGCCGGCGCCACTACAGGGGTCGAGCCTACGAGCAGTACTTC. This gives the protein CASRRHYRGRAYEQYF.

This clone was detected only a few times. The chain couples TRBV6-5 to TRBJ2-3, with D perhaps assigned TRBD1 or TRBD2 (6 bases each). This CDR3 comprises 15 residues. V dropped 2 bases and J dropped 2 bases, with 11 bases sitting between them. CDR1 MNHEY and CDR2 SVGAGI come from the germline V gene. The CDR3 is CASSYRRGDTDTQYF. The CDR3 bases are TGTGCCAGCAGTTACCGGAGGGGGGACACAGATACGCAGTATTTT.

This chain joins TRBV4-1 and TRBJ1-2, with 7 nucleotides matching TRBD1. Germline V gene lookup returns CDR1 MGHRA and CDR2 YSYEKL. V shed 5 bases and J 0 bases; nucleotides not matched to a gene: 15. This CDR3 has 18 amino acids. Here the CDR3 reads CASSYYPGTALTNYGYTF. For the CDR3, the DNA is TGCGCCAGCAGCTACTACCCTGGGACAGCTCTCACTAACTATGGCTACACCTTC.

This clone was recorded a few times. The chain uses TRBV9 and TRBJ2-1, with 8 bases identical to TRBD2. The junction had 23 bases not matched to a gene; V was cut back by 0 bases and J by 9 bases. The CDR3 loop spans 20 amino acids. Germline V gene sequence: CDR1 SGDLS, CDR2 YYNGEE. The CDR3 region has the DNA TGTGCCAGCAGCGTAGTTTGGGGAGCGGGAGACGAGGCCAACCCAGCTGAGCAGTTCTTC. It is translated as CASSVVWGAGDEANPAEQFF.

In its sample, this clone was seen a few times. This chain links TRBV6-5 with TRBJ2-2; D possibly corresponds to TRBD2 (5 bases). The CDR3 has 15 amino acids. CDR1 is MNHEY, CDR2 SVGAGI, per germline. The germline V and J ends were trimmed by 6 bases and 1 base, with 12 bases remaining between them. The CDR3 nucleotides are TGTGCCAGCAGCATCCGGGATCAGAACACCGGGGAGCTGTTTTTT. Amino acid sequence: CASSIRDQNTGELFF.

V and J are TRBV6-2 or TRBV6-3 and TRBJ1-1; the D is unclear. This CDR3 is 13 amino acids long. V was shortened by 5 bases and J by 1 base, with 8 bases between the two germline ends. The germline CDR1 and CDR2 sequences are MNHEY and SVGEGT. The CDR3, as DNA: TGTGCCAGCAGTATGACGGCGAACACTGAAGCTTTCTTT. Translating gives CASSMTANTEAFF.

The chain employs TRBV4-1 and TRBJ2-5; TRBD1 agrees at 9 bases. The CDR3 consists of 15 residues. V lost 1 base and J lost 6; bases outside the gene matches: 6. Germline V gene sequence: CDR1 MGHRA, CDR2 YSYEKL. The CDR3 nucleotides read TGCGCCAGCAGCCAAGTAGGGGACAGGGCGCAGACCCAGTACTTC. Residues: CASSQVGDRAQTQYF.

The chain employs TRBV6-5 and TRBJ2-7, with a tentative D call TRBD1 (6 bases). Per germline, CDR1 MNHEY and CDR2 SVGAGI. V lost 5 bases, J lost 5 bases, and 13 bases lay in between. CDR3 length equals 13 residues. CDR3 region: CASSHKNRDEQYF. For the CDR3, the DNA is TGTGCCAGCAGTCATAAAAACAGGGACGAGCAGTACTTC.

This clone was counted a few times. The rearrangement joins TRBV11-2 to TRBJ1-1; 8 positions match TRBD1. V shed 6 bases, J shed 0 bases, and the junction held 6 bases outside the gene matches. Germline V gene data show CDR1 as SGHAT and CDR2 as FQNNGV. The CDR3 contains 15 residues. The CDR3 DNA reads TGTGCCAGCAGAAGACCGGGACAGGTGAACACTGAAGCTTTCTTT. Its protein is CASRRPGQVNTEAFF. Supplemented by reference TRBV11-2 and TRBJ1-1, the full variable domain reads EAGVAQSPRYKIIEKRQSVAFWCNPISGHATLYWYQQILGQGPKLLIQFQNNGVVDDSQLPKDRFSAERLKGVDSTLKIQPAKLEDSAVYLCASRRPGQVNTEAFFGQGTRLTVV.

This clone was observed a single time. The chain links TRBV6-5 to TRBJ1-2; D not certain. CDR3 length: 13 residues. Germline CDR1 reads MNHEY; CDR2 reads SVGAGI. Deletions cut 2 bases from V and 5 bases from J, with 9 bases between. The CDR3, as DNA: TGTGCCAGCAGTTACAGGAGGGAATATGGCTACACCTTC. It yields the protein CASSYRREYGYTF.

V usage is TRBV11-2 and J usage is TRBJ2-3; 9 bases line up with TRBD2. The CDR3 sequence is 18 residues long. Trimming cost V 2 bases and J 5 bases; bases outside gene matches: 14. CDR1 and CDR2 (germline): SGHAT, FQNNGV. The DNA of the CDR3 is TGTGCCAGCAGCTTATTTAGGCTAGCGGGACTTCCGCAAGATACGCAGTATTTT. Encoded protein: CASSLFRLAGLPQDTQYF.

The genes are TRBV10-3 and TRBJ2-3; no clear D gene. From germline, CDR1 is ENHRY and CDR2 SYGVKD. The CDR3 is 14 residues long. V was clipped by 3 bases and J by 0 bases, with 7 bases between them. In DNA, the CDR3 is TGTGCCATCAGTGATGGGTATAGCACAGATACGCAGTATTTT. It is translated as CAISDGYSTDTQYF.

J is TRBJ2-7 and V is TRBV7-6; perhaps TRBD1 as D (5 bases). With 5 bases removed from V and 2 bases from J, the gap between germline ends came to 10 bases. The CDR3 extends over 13 amino acids. Germline CDR1 SGHVS, CDR2 FNYEAQ. DNA of the CDR3: TGTGCCAGCAGCCCCGGACAAACCTACGAGCAGTACTTC. Its translation: CASSPGQTYEQYF.

As for this clone: Other DNA sequences in the same sample also yield this CDR3. This chain connects TRBV19 to TRBJ1-1; a weak D match, TRBD1 (6 bases). Germline V gene data show CDR1 as LNHDA and CDR2 as SQIVND (reference sequence). Between the trimmed V and J ends, which lost 6 bases and 1 base, there was a span of 9 bases. This CDR3 region has 13 residues. The CDR3 DNA reads TGTGCCAGTAGCCCGACAGGGAACACTGAAGCTTTCTTT. This sequence encodes CASSPTGNTEAFF.

This clone was detected only once. J is TRBJ2-1 and V is TRBV19, with D tentatively TRBD1 or TRBD2 (5 bases each). Germline V lookup: CDR1 LNHDA, CDR2 SQIVND (reference sequence). Trimming shortened V by 5 bases and J by 5 bases, and 13 bases separated the two germline ends. The CDR3 has 14 amino acids. CDR3 in DNA: TGTGCCAGTAGTGCCCTACTAGGGGACAATGAGCAGTTCTTC. Residues: CASSALLGDNEQFF.

The V and J genes are TRBV3-1 (or the pseudogene TRBV3-2) and TRBJ2-5; TRBD2 aligns across 16 bases. The CDR3 is 18 residues long. In germline, CDR1 is LGHDT, CDR2 YNNKEL (reference sequence). Trimming cost V 3 bases and J 6 bases; bases outside gene matches: 10. Here the CDR3 reads CASSQSGTSGGAWKTQYF. The CDR3 DNA is TGTGCCAGCAGCCAGTCCGGGACTAGCGGGGGGGCATGGAAGACCCAGTACTTC.